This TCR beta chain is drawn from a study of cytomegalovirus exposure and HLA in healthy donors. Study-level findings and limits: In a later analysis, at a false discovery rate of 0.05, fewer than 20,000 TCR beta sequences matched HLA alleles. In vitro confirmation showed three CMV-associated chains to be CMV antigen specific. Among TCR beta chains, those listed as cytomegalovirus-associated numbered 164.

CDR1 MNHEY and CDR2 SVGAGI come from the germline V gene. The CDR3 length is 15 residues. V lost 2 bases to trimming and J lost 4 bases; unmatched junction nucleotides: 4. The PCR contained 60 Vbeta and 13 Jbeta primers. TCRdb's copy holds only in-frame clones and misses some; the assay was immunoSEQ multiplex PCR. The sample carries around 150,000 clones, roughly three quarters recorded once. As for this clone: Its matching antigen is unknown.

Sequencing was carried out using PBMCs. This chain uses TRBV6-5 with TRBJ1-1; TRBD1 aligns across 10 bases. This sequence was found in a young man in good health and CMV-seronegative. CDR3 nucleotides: TGTGCCAGCAGTTACCCTGGACAGGGGGGCACTGAAGCTTTCTTT. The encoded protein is CASSYPGQGGTEAFF.